Below, 23 T cell receptor beta chains from the same sample are listed, as sequenced in a study of blood T cell repertoires in COVID-19. Clones were sequenced by immunoSEQ multiplex PCR, and TCRdb holds only the in-frame ones, with some missing. This sample carries about 180,000 clones, approximately 85% of them seen once, and the ten largest clones take approximately 11%. Sequenced material: peripheral blood. The receptors were sampled from a human donor with active or convalescent COVID-19. The donor label of this sample is uncertain.

The chain couples TRBV7-2 to TRBJ1-5, with 7 bases aligning to TRBD1. The germline V gene encodes CDR1 SGHTA and CDR2 FQGNSA. This CDR3 region has 13 residues. With V trimmed by 5 bases and J by 5 bases, 3 bases remained unmatched. The CDR3 DNA follows: TGTGCCAGCAGCCGAAGGGGGCATCAGCCCCAGCATTTT. Amino acids: CASSRRGHQPQHF.

This sequence joins TRBV7-2 and TRBJ2-3, with 13 bases matching TRBD2. Trimming cost V 6 bases and J 6 bases; bases outside gene matches: 9. CDR3 length: 16 residues. The germline V gene has CDR1 SGHTA and CDR2 FQGNSA. The CDR3 here is CASRFPTSGGADTQYF. CDR3 nucleotides: TGTGCCAGCAGGTTCCCTACTAGCGGGGGGGCCGATACGCAGTATTTT.

The chain combines TRBV5-1 with TRBJ1-2; D possibly corresponds to TRBD1 (5 bases). Germline CDR1 reads SGHRS; CDR2 reads YFSETQ. Between the trimmed V and J ends, which lost 3 bases and 7 bases, there was a span of 19 bases. The CDR3 totals 15 residues. The CDR3 spells CASSYRTRPQGGYTF. Written as DNA, the CDR3 is TGCGCCAGCAGCTACAGGACACGCCCGCAGGGTGGCTACACCTTC. The full variable domain, its missing parts supplied by reference TRBV5-1 and TRBJ1-2, is KAGVTQTPRYLIKTRGQQVTLSCSPISGHRSVSWYQQTPGQGLQFLFEYFSETQRNKGNFPGRFSGRQFSNSRSEMNVSTLELGDSALYLCASSYRTRPQGGYTFGSGTRLTVV.

This clone was found once. J is TRBJ2-2 and V is TRBV11-3; TRBD2 matches at 12 bases. Germline trimming cut 5 bases from V and 0 bases from J; bases unmatched to any gene: 7. CDR3 length: 18 amino acids. From germline, CDR1 is SGHNT and CDR2 YENEEA. CDR3 bases: TGTGCCAGCAGCCTTCTAGCGGGAGGGATCACGAACACCGGGGAGCTGTTTTTT. Its protein is CASSLLAGGITNTGELFF.

About this clone itself: This specimen includes other DNA sequences encoding the same CDR3. The chain uses TRBV9 and TRBJ2-2, with 11 bases aligning to TRBD2. Germline CDR1 is SGDLS and CDR2 is YYNGEE. Trimming took 0 bases from V and 7 from J; bases not matched to a gene: 5. This CDR3 is built from 16 residues. DNA of the CDR3: TGTGCCAGCAGCGTAGTAGCGGGAGGGCCTAACGGGGAGCTGTTTTTT. It specifies CASSVVAGGPNGELFF.

The chain recombines TRBV5-6 with TRBJ1-2; D unclear. This CDR3 contains 11 residues. V was trimmed by 2 bases and J by 7 bases, leaving 6 bases between them. The germline V gene has CDR1 SGHDT and CDR2 YYEEEE. CDR3 protein: CASSFTSGYTF. DNA for the CDR3: TGTGCCAGCAGCTTTACGAGTGGCTACACCTTC.

The CDR3 DNA sequence: TGTGCCAGCTCCCCCGGGGGGATAACAGGGCAGCCCCAGCATTTT. Amino acids: CASSPGGITGQPQHF. The chain carries TRBV18 and TRBJ1-5, with D possibly being TRBD1 (6 bases). Germline values: CDR1 KGHSH, CDR2 LQKENI. The V gene lost 6 bases and the J gene lost 7 bases, with 19 bases spanning the gap. This CDR3 has 15 residues.

This chain links TRBV4-2 with TRBJ2-5; 13 bases align to TRBD2. Germline V CDR1 and CDR2: LGHNA, YNFKEQ. Trimming cost V 0 bases and J 4 bases; bases outside gene matches: 5. The CDR3 extends over 17 amino acids. CDR3 loop: CASSQETSGRSRETQYF. CDR3 nucleotides: TGTGCCAGCAGCCAAGAGACTAGCGGGAGGTCGCGAGAGACCCAGTACTTC.

CDR3 nucleotide sequence: TGTGCCAGTAGTGCGGGCCTGGAACTGGGCGCCTACGAGCAGTACTTC. Translated: CASSAGLELGAYEQYF. The V and J genes are TRBV19 and TRBJ2-7; TRBD2 is a possible D gene (5 bases). V lost 5 bases, J lost 2 bases, and 19 bases lay in between. CDR3 size: 16 residues. Germline CDR1 LNHDA, CDR2 SQIVND (reference sequence).

The chain has TRBV20-1 and TRBJ1-4; no clear D gene. In germline, CDR1 is DFQATT, CDR2 SNEGSKA (reference sequence). The CDR3 runs to 10 residues. CDR3 residues: CSTGDEKLFF. CDR3 nucleotide sequence: TGCAGCACCGGGGATGAAAAACTGTTTTTT.

J is TRBJ1-2 and V is TRBV12-3 or TRBV12-4, with D possibly TRBD1 on 6 matching bases. The CDR3 consists of 13 residues. With 5 bases removed from V and 7 bases from J, the gap between germline ends came to 14 bases. CDR3 in DNA: TGTGCCAGCAGTCTCAGGGGTGGAACTGGCTACACCTTC. Translation gives CASSLRGGTGYTF.

The chain combines TRBV18 with TRBJ2-7, with 7 nucleotides matching TRBD1. The ends lost 2 bases at V and 7 bases at J; junction bases unmatched: 11. The CDR3 sequence is 15 residues long. Germline V lookup: CDR1 KGHSH, CDR2 LQKENI. In nucleotides, the CDR3 is TGTGCCAGCTCACCAACGGGACAGCGTGCCCCTGAGCAGTACTTC. This encodes CASSPTGQRAPEQYF.

As DNA, the CDR3 is TGCAGCGTCCGGGACAGGGTATTAAACACTGAAGCTTTCTTT. Amino acid sequence: CSVRDRVLNTEAFF. The genes are TRBV29-1 and TRBJ1-1; 9 nucleotides match TRBD1. V shed 6 bases and J 2 bases; nucleotides not matched to a gene: 7. The CDR3 runs 14 residues. Germline V CDR1 and CDR2: SQVTM, ANQGSEA.

The rearrangement joins TRBV5-1 to TRBJ1-2, with TRBD1 identical over 9 bases. Germline V gene lookup returns CDR1 SGHRS and CDR2 YFSETQ. This CDR3 comprises 15 residues. The junction had 6 bases not matched to a gene; V was cut back by 4 bases and J by 2 bases. This CDR3 is CASSARQGVNYGYTF. CDR3 DNA sequence: TGCGCCAGCAGCGCACGACAGGGGGTAAACTATGGCTACACCTTC. Combining the CDR3 with reference TRBV5-1 and TRBJ1-2 gives the whole variable domain KAGVTQTPRYLIKTRGQQVTLSCSPISGHRSVSWYQQTPGQGLQFLFEYFSETQRNKGNFPGRFSGRQFSNSRSEMNVSTLELGDSALYLCASSARQGVNYGYTFGSGTRLTVV.

The chain employs TRBV11-2 and TRBJ2-5, with D hard to call. Germline-derived CDR1 and CDR2 are SGHAT and FQNNGV. With 4 bases removed from V and 0 bases from J, the gap between germline ends came to 9 bases. The CDR3 extends over 14 amino acids. In DNA form, the CDR3 reads TGTGCCAGCAGCTCTTTATATCACCAAGAGACCCAGTACTTC. Its protein is CASSSLYHQETQYF.

This sequence joins TRBV5-1 and TRBJ1-4; 7 nucleotides line up with TRBD1. Per the germline V gene, CDR1 is SGHRS and CDR2 is YFSETQ. V trimming: 0 bases; J trimming: 7 bases; junction bases outside the gene matches: 6. There are 15 residues in the CDR3. CDR3 sequence: CASSLANRGGEKLFF. As DNA, the CDR3 is TGCGCCAGCAGCTTGGCCAACAGGGGAGGTGAAAAACTGTTTTTT.

This chain uses TRBV29-1 with TRBJ2-7; TRBD1 aligns across 7 bases. CDR3 size: 14 residues. CDR1 is SQVTM and CDR2 is ANQGSEA in the germline V gene. V was pared by 4 bases and J by 3 bases, with 9 bases of the junction left unmatched. The CDR3, as DNA: TGCAGCGTTGCTAGTCGGACAGGAGTCTACGAGCAGTACTTC. Protein sequence: CSVASRTGVYEQYF.

V is TRBV28 and J is TRBJ1-1; 7 bases line up with TRBD1. The germline CDR1 and CDR2 sequences are MDHEN and SYDVKM. This CDR3 contains 14 residues. Trimming cost V 7 bases and J 5 bases; bases outside gene matches: 10. As DNA, the CDR3 is TGTGCCAGCACCTCAGGGCAGGGGGATACTGAAGCTTTCTTT. Translated, it gives CASTSGQGDTEAFF.

The V call is TRBV7-2, the J call TRBJ2-5; no firm D call. The CDR3 has 14 amino acids. V was trimmed by 2 bases and J by 2 bases, leaving 9 bases between them. Germline loops: CDR1 SGHTA, CDR2 FQGNSA. CDR3 sequence: CASSLSVTQETQYF. The CDR3 DNA sequence: TGTGCCAGCAGCTTATCGGTGACACAAGAGACCCAGTACTTC.

The chain is built from TRBV29-1 and TRBJ2-2; 13 positions agree with TRBD2. Germline trimming cut 7 bases from V and 4 bases from J; bases unmatched to any gene: 21. Per the germline V gene, CDR1 is SQVTM and CDR2 is ANQGSEA. CDR3 length equals 20 residues. The CDR3 region has the DNA TGCAGCGGCGGTGGGAGACCGGGACTAGCGGGAAGCGAGGGCACCGGGGAGCTGTTTTTT. It translates to CSGGGRPGLAGSEGTGELFF.

The chain is built from TRBV5-4 and TRBJ2-3, with D tentatively TRBD2 (5 bases). The CDR3 length is 13 residues. The V gene's germline CDR1 is SGHNT and CDR2 YYREEE (reference sequence). Trimming shortened V by 4 bases and J by 14 bases, and 20 bases separated the two germline ends. The CDR3 bases are TGTGCCAGCAGCCTCGCCGGGAACACTGATCCGTATTTT. Encoded protein: CASSLAGNTDPYF.

V gene TRBV7-9 combines with J gene TRBJ2-5, with TRBD1 matching 7 bases. Germline assignment: CDR1 SEHNR and CDR2 FQNEAQ (reference sequence). V lost 6 bases and J lost 5; bases outside the gene matches: 9. The CDR3 loop spans 14 amino acids. CDR3 in amino acids: CASRSTGAHETQYF. Here the CDR3 DNA reads TGTGCCAGCAGGTCAACAGGGGCGCACGAGACCCAGTACTTC.

The rearrangement joins TRBV30 to TRBJ1-6; D gene ambiguous. With 6 bases removed from V and 6 bases from J, the gap between germline ends came to 9 bases. Germline CDR1 reads GTSNPN; CDR2 reads SVGIG (reference sequence). The CDR3 is made up of 12 amino acids. As DNA, the CDR3 is TGTGCCTGCGGACTGAGTAATTCACCCCTCCACTTT. Its protein is CACGLSNSPLHF.